These 18 T cell receptor beta chains were all obtained from the same sample, sequenced in a study of PD-1 blockade in classical Hodgkin lymphoma. The data were produced by immunoSEQ multiplex PCR, yet TCRdb's version contains in-frame clones alone and is incomplete. The data show 40,000 to 50,000 clones, with 70% to 90% seen just once and roughly 6% held by the top ten. Each of the patients experienced relapse following autologous stem cell transplantation, and their brentuximab vedotin exposure differed. The sequences come from peripheral blood mononuclear cells (PBMCs), collected before the second cycle of nivolumab. The receptor source for this set is a human donor with classical Hodgkin lymphoma.

The CDR3 sequence is CASSLPGEETQYF. Written as DNA, the CDR3 is TGTGCCAGCAGCTTACCAGGAGAAGAGACCCAGTACTTC. The chain has TRBV7-9 and TRBJ2-5; D is undetermined. V was cut by 2 bases and J by 3 bases, with 7 bases left in between. This CDR3 contains 13 residues. The germline CDR1 and CDR2 sequences are SEHNR and FQNEAQ (reference sequence).

V usage is TRBV28 and J usage is TRBJ1-4; D not certain. Per germline, CDR1 MDHEN and CDR2 SYDVKM. The V and J ends lost 2 bases and 5 bases respectively, with 12 bases between them. The CDR3 covers 15 residues. CDR3 amino acids: CASSLTGSYNEKLFF. The CDR3 coding sequence is TGTGCCAGCAGTTTAACCGGTTCCTACAATGAAAAACTGTTTTTT.

Points on this clone: Other DNA sequences in this specimen translate into the identical CDR3. The chain has TRBV7-9 and TRBJ2-1; D is unclear. The CDR3 length is 14 residues. V was cut by 0 bases and J by 2 bases, with 5 bases left in between. Germline V lookup: CDR1 SEHNR, CDR2 FQNEAQ (reference sequence). The DNA of the CDR3 is TGTGCCAGCAGCTTAGCGGGAACCTACAATGAGCAGTTCTTC. This codes for CASSLAGTYNEQFF.

V is TRBV27 and J is TRBJ1-2; perhaps TRBD1 as D (5 bases). This CDR3 is built from 13 residues. Trimming removed 6 bases at V and 0 bases at J, with 8 bases between. Germline V gene lookup returns CDR1 MNHEY and CDR2 SMNVEV (reference sequence). CDR3 DNA: TGTGCCAGCAGGGGGGGAGCTAACTATGGCTACACCTTC. Translating it yields CASRGGANYGYTF.

The rearrangement links TRBV2 to TRBJ1-2; D remains unclear. CDR1 and CDR2 from the germline V gene are SNHLY and FYNNEI. This CDR3 spans 12 amino acids. The V and J ends lost 9 bases and 7 bases respectively, with 15 bases between them. CDR3 sequence: CARGWGWGGYTF. The CDR3 bases are TGTGCCAGGGGTTGGGGTTGGGGTGGCTACACCTTC. The variable domain in full, with the rest retrieved from reference TRBV2 and TRBJ1-2, is EPEVTQTPSHQVTQMGQEVILRCVPISNHLYFYWYRQILGQKVEFLVSFYNNEISEKSEIFDDQFSVERPDGSNFTLKIRSTKLEDSAMYFCARGWGWGGYTFGSGTRLTVV.

This chain uses TRBV29-1 with TRBJ1-2; weak D call: TRBD1 (6 bases). Trimming pared 7 bases from V and 4 bases from J, leaving 16 bases between. The CDR3 is 13 amino acids. The germline V gene encodes CDR1 SQVTM and CDR2 ANQGSEA. Written as DNA, the CDR3 is TGCAGCGCAGGGGCACAGTCTTCCTATGGCTACACCTTC. It yields the protein CSAGAQSSYGYTF.

The rearrangement links TRBV9 to TRBJ2-3; TRBD1 matches 8 bases. With 3 bases clipped from V and 5 bases from J, the junction kept 5 bases outside the gene matches. The length of the CDR3 is 14 residues. CDR1 and CDR2 from the germline V gene are SGDLS and YYNGEE. The CDR3 sequence: CASSERTGLDTQYF. The CDR3 DNA follows: TGTGCCAGCAGCGAGAGGACAGGGCTAGATACGCAGTATTTT.

This rearrangement joins TRBV9 to TRBJ2-1, with a weak D call TRBD2 (5 bases). There are 18 residues in the CDR3. CDR1 is SGDLS and CDR2 is YYNGEE in the germline V gene. V was pared by 4 bases and J by 0 bases, with 20 bases between. The CDR3 DNA sequence: TGTGCCAGCAGCCCGCCCCCTTTCAGAGCGGACTCCTACAATGAGCAGTTCTTC. It encodes CASSPPPFRADSYNEQFF.

This clone has a handful of counts. The genes are TRBV6-6 and TRBJ1-1; D possibly corresponds to TRBD1 (5 bases). The CDR3 contains 14 residues. The V end lost 5 bases, the J end lost 3 bases, and 13 bases lay between the germline ends. Germline assignment: CDR1 MNHNY and CDR2 SVGAGI (reference sequence). This chain's CDR3 is CASSPRRGHTEAFF. CDR3 nucleotide sequence: TGTGCCAGCAGTCCACGCCGGGGACACACTGAAGCTTTCTTT.

The rearrangement joins TRBV27 to TRBJ2-7; D is unresolved. Germline V gene sequence: CDR1 MNHEY, CDR2 SMNVEV (reference sequence). This CDR3 has 17 amino acids. V gave up 5 bases and J gave up 5 bases, with 25 bases separating them. The CDR3 region is CASSLWPLEKVKHEQYF. The CDR3 coding sequence is TGTGCCAGCAGTCTATGGCCCCTCGAGAAAGTAAAGCACGAGCAGTACTTC.

The gene calls are TRBV6-1 and TRBJ1-5, with 9 nucleotides matching TRBD1. Trimming cost V 3 bases and J 3 bases; bases outside gene matches: 3. CDR1 and CDR2 from the germline V gene are MNHNS and SASEGT. This CDR3 is 15 amino acids long. CDR3 nucleotides: TGTGCCAGCAGTGATGGGACAGGGCCCAATCAGCCCCAGCATTTT. Its protein is CASSDGTGPNQPQHF.

The rearrangement joins TRBV5-1 to TRBJ1-1; no definite D call. In germline, CDR1 is SGHRS, CDR2 YFSETQ. The CDR3 runs to 14 residues. V lost 4 bases and J lost 0, with 10 bases in between. The CDR3 sequence is CASSRAIMNTEAFF. CDR3 coding DNA: TGCGCCAGCAGCCGCGCCATCATGAACACTGAAGCTTTCTTT. The variable domain in full, with the rest retrieved from reference TRBV5-1 and TRBJ1-1, is KAGVTQTPRYLIKTRGQQVTLSCSPISGHRSVSWYQQTPGQGLQFLFEYFSETQRNKGNFPGRFSGRQFSNSRSEMNVSTLELGDSALYLCASSRAIMNTEAFFGQGTRLTVV.

This chain uses TRBV18 with TRBJ2-5; a weak D match, TRBD2 (7 bases). Trimming removed 3 bases at V and 5 bases at J, with 13 bases between. The germline V gene encodes CDR1 KGHSH and CDR2 LQKENI. The CDR3 has 14 amino acids. The CDR3 spells CASSPLGGGETQYF. CDR3 bases: TGTGCCAGCTCACCCCTGGGCGGGGGCGAGACCCAGTACTTC.

The chain carries TRBV19 and TRBJ2-2; D perhaps matches TRBD1 (5 bases). Germline-derived CDR1 and CDR2 are LNHDA and SQIVND (reference sequence). The ends were cut back, 3 bases at V and 1 base at J, with 6 bases in the middle. The length of the CDR3 is 14 residues. The chain's CDR3 is CASSIGQNTGELFF. The CDR3 DNA is TGTGCCAGTAGTATCGGACAGAACACCGGGGAGCTGTTTTTT. Looking up the rest from reference TRBV19 and TRBJ2-2 gives the full variable domain: DGGITQSPKYLFRKEGQNVTLSCEQNLNHDAMYWYRQDPGQGLRLIYYSQIVNDFQKGDIAEGYSVSREKKESFPLTVTSAQKNPTAFYLCASSIGQNTGELFFGEGSRLTVL.

The V call is TRBV19, the J call TRBJ2-1; TRBD2 might be the D (6 bases). The germline gives CDR1 LNHDA, CDR2 SQIVND (reference sequence). CDR3 length: 15 amino acids. The V and J ends lost 2 bases and 8 bases respectively, with 16 bases between them. For the CDR3, the DNA is TGTGCCAGTAGTATACCGGGACTCCGGGACGATGAGCAGTTCTTC. Protein sequence: CASSIPGLRDDEQFF.

This clone was seen only a few times. V and J are TRBV19 and TRBJ1-2; a weak D match, TRBD1 (5 bases). Germline V gene data show CDR1 as LNHDA and CDR2 as SQIVND (reference sequence). The V gene lost 5 bases and the J gene lost 7 bases, with 11 bases spanning the gap. The CDR3 runs 12 residues. CDR3 sequence reads: CASSGQGGGYTF. CDR3 coding DNA: TGTGCCAGTAGTGGTCAGGGAGGTGGCTACACCTTC. The complete variable domain, with remaining parts taken from reference TRBV19 and TRBJ1-2, reads DGGITQSPKYLFRKEGQNVTLSCEQNLNHDAMYWYRQDPGQGLRLIYYSQIVNDFQKGDIAEGYSVSREKKESFPLTVTSAQKNPTAFYLCASSGQGGGYTFGSGTRLTVV.

The V call is TRBV10-3, the J call TRBJ2-1; TRBD1 aligns across 11 bases. J lost 7 bases, V lost 8 bases, and 13 bases had no gene match. The CDR3 spans 16 residues. Germline CDR1 reads ENHRY; CDR2 reads SYGVKD. CDR3 DNA sequence: TGTGCCATCGCCCCAACCGGGACAGGGGGTGGAAATGAGCAGTTCTTC. The encoded protein is CAIAPTGTGGGNEQFF.

This chain uses TRBV5-1 with TRBJ2-2; D tentatively reads TRBD1 or TRBD2 (5 bases each). Germline V gene sequence: CDR1 SGHRS, CDR2 YFSETQ. The V gene lost 0 bases and the J gene lost 4 bases, with 16 bases spanning the gap. The CDR3 length is 17 residues. The CDR3 sequence: CASSLAFGGVATGELFF. CDR3 nucleotide sequence: TGCGCCAGCAGCTTGGCCTTTGGGGGAGTGGCCACCGGGGAGCTGTTTTTT.